Shown below are 5 T cell receptor beta chains from a single sample sequenced in a study of Graves' ophthalmopathy and Graves' hyperthyroidism. Scientists amplified the TCR beta CDR3 regions from RNA transcripts. The library came from an HTBI-primed first-round RT-PCR and a second-round multiplex PCR. TCRdb redid the calling of the multiplex PCR reads with MiXCR, one entry per CDR3 protein. Here the sample spans some 1.1 million distinct CDR3 sequences, 35% to 40% being singletons. Sequenced material: peripheral blood or thyroid tissue (not recorded which). The receptor source for this set is an adult man with Graves' hyperthyroidism.

A note on this clonotype: Germline and junction disagree at one end, which may indicate a read error. The rearrangement uses TRBV10-3 and TRBJ1-2, with D possibly TRBD1 on 5 matching bases. The CDR3 extends over 15 amino acids. CDR1 is ENHRY, CDR2 SYGVKD, per germline. The CDR3 protein is CASSGGTPLSYGYTF. The DNA for the CDR3 is TGTGCCAGCAGTGGAGGGACCCCCTTATCCTATGGCTACACCTTC.

The chain couples TRBV10-2 to TRBJ2-7; 13 bases align to TRBD2. Germline lookup yields CDR1 WSHSY and CDR2 SAAADI. The V gene end was trimmed by 4 bases and the J gene end by 7 bases; junction bases not matched to a gene: 16. CDR3 length: 18 residues. CDR3 in amino acids: CASSAGLAGVLAQGEQYF. For the CDR3, the DNA is TGCGCCAGCAGTGCCGGACTAGCGGGAGTACTCGCCCAAGGGGAGCAGTACTTC.

This clonotype was observed a single time. The chain joins TRBV9 to TRBJ1-4, with 7 bases identical to TRBD1. V lost 3 bases to trimming and J lost 8 bases; unmatched junction nucleotides: 4. The CDR3 runs 13 residues. Germline-derived CDR1 and CDR2 are SGDLS and YYNGEE. In DNA form, the CDR3 reads TGTGCCAGCAGCGCCCAGACAGGGGAAAAACTGTTTTTT. As protein: CASSAQTGEKLFF.

This clonotype was recorded a few times. The rearrangement uses TRBV20-1 and TRBJ2-7; 7 bases fit TRBD1. The CDR3 sequence is 13 residues long. After removal of 5 bases from V and 5 bases from J, the junction contained 9 bases not matched to a gene. Germline lookup yields CDR1 DFQATT and CDR2 SNEGSKA (reference sequence). The CDR3 DNA sequence: TGCAGTGCTTCTCGGACAGGTGTCAACGAGCAGTACTTC. Its protein product is CSASRTGVNEQYF.

This clonotype was seen a few times. The chain uses TRBV12-3 or TRBV12-4 and TRBJ1-5, with 7 nucleotides matching TRBD1. After removal of 8 bases from V and 9 bases from J, the junction contained 10 bases not matched to a gene. The CDR3 contains 13 residues. CDR3 in amino acids: CASGKGAVPPQHF. CDR3 coding DNA: TGTGCCAGCGGCAAGGGGGCCGTTCCGCCCCAGCATTTT.